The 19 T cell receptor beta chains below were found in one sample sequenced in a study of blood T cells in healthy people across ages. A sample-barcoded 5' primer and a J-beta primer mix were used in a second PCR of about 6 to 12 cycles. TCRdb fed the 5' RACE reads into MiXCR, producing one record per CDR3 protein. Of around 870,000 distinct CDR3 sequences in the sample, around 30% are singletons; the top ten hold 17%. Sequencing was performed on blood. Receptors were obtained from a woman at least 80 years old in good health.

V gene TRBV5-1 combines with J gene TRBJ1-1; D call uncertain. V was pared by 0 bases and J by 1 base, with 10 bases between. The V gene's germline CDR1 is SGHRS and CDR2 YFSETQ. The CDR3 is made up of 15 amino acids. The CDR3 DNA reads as TGCGCCAGCAGCTTGGATCCCGGTGAGAACACTGAAGCTTTCTTT. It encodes CASSLDPGENTEAFF.

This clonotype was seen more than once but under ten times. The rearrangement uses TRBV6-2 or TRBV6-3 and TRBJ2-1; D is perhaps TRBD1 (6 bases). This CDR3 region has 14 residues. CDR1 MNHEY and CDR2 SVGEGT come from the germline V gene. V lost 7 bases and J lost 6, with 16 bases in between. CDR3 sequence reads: CASKGTGTINEQFF. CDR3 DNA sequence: TGTGCCAGCAAAGGAACGGGGACAATCAATGAGCAGTTCTTC.

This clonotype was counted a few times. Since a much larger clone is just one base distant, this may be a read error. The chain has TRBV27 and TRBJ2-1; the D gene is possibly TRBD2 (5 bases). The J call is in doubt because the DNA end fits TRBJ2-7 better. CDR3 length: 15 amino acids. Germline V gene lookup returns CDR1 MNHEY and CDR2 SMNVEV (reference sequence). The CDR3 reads CASSLEGDSYNEQYF. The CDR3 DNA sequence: TGTGCCAGCAGTTTAGAGGGAGACTCCTACAATGAGCAGTACTTC.

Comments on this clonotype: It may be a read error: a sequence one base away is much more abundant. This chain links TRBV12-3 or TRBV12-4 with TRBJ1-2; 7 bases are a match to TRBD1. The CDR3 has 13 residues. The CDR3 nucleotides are TGTGCCAACAGTTACCAGGGGGAATATGGCTACACCTTC. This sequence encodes CANSYQGEYGYTF.

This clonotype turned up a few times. CDR3 loop: CASSRGQGGGTTQYF. CDR3 nucleotide sequence: TGTGCCAGCAGCCGGGGACAGGGGGGGGGCACGACCCAGTACTTC. This chain connects TRBV11-2 to TRBJ2-5; 11 bases are shared with TRBD1. Per germline, CDR1 SGHAT and CDR2 FQNNGV. The CDR3 extends over 15 amino acids. Losses at the gene ends were 5 bases for V and 7 bases for J; bases not matched to a gene: 9.

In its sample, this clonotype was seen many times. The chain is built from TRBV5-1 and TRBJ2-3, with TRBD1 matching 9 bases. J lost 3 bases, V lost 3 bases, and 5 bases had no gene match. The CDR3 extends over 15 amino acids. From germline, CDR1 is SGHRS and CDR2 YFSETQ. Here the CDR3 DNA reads TGCGCCAGCAGCTACAGGGGGCAAGGAACAGATACGCAGTATTTT. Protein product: CASSYRGQGTDTQYF.

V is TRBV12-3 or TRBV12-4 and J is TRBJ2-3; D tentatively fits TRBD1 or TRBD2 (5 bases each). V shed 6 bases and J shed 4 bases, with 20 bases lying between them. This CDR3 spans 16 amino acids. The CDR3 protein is CASRRPGRRTADTQYF. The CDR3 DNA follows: TGTGCCAGCAGAAGACCGGGACGAAGGACCGCAGATACGCAGTATTTT.

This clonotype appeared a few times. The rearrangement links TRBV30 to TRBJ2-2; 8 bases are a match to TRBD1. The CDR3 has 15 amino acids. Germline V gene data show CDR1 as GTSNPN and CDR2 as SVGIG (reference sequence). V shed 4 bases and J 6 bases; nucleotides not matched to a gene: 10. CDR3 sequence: CAWKPLTGAAGELFF. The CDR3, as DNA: TGTGCCTGGAAACCACTGACAGGGGCGGCCGGGGAGCTGTTTTTT.

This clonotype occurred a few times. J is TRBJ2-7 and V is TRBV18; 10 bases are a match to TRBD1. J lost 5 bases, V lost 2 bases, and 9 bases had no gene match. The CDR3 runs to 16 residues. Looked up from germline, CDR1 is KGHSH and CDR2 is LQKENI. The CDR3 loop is CASSPFRTGGEHEQYF. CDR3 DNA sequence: TGTGCCAGCTCACCATTTAGGACAGGGGGAGAGCACGAGCAGTACTTC.

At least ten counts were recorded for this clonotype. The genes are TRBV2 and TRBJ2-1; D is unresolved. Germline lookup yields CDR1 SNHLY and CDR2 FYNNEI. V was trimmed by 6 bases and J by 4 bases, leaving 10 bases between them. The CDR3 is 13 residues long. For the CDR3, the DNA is TGTGCCAGCAGATTCAGAACTTACAATGAGCAGTTCTTC. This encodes CASRFRTYNEQFF.

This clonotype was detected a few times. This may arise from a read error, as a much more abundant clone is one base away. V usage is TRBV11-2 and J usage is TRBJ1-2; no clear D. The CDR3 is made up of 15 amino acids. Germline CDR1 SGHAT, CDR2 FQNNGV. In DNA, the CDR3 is TGTACCAGCAGCTCCTTAAGGCCAGCTACCTATGGCTACACCTTC. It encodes CTSSSLRPATYGYTF.

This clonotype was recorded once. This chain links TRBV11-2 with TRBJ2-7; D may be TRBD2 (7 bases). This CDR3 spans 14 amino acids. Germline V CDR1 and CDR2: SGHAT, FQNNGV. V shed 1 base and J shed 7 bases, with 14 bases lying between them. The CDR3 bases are TGTGCCAGCAGCTTAGTTGCGGGGGCGTGTGAGCAGTACTTC. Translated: CASSLVAGACEQYF.

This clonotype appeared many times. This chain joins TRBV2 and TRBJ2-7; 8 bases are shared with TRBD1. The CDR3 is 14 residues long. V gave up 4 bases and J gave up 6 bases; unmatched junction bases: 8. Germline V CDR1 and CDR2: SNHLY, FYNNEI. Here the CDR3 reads CASSVQGARGEQYF. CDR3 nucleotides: TGTGCCAGCAGTGTCCAGGGGGCGCGTGGCGAGCAGTACTTC. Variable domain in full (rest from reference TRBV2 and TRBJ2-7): EPEVTQTPSHQVTQMGQEVILRCVPISNHLYFYWYRQILGQKVEFLVSFYNNEISEKSEIFDDQFSVERPDGSNFTLKIRSTKLEDSAMYFCASSVQGARGEQYFGPGTRLTVT.

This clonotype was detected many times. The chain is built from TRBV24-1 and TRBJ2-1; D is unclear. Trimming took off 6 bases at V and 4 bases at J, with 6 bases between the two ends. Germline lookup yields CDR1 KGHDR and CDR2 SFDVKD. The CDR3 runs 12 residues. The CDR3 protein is CATSRSYNEQFF. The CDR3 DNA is TGTGCCACCAGTCGCAGTTACAATGAGCAGTTCTTC.

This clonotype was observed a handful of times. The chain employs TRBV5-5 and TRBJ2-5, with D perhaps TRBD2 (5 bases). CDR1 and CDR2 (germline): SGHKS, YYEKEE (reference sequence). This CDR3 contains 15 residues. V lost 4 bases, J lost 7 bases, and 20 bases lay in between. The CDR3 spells CASSEGWSTGGTQYF. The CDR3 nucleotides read TGTGCCAGCAGCGAGGGTTGGAGTACCGGCGGGACCCAGTACTTC.

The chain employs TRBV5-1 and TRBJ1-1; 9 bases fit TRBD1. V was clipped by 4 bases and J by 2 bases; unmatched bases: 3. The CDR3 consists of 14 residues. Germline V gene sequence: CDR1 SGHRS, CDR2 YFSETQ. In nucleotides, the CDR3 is TGCGCCAGCAGCAGACAGGGGGTAAACACTGAAGCTTTCTTT. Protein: CASSRQGVNTEAFF.

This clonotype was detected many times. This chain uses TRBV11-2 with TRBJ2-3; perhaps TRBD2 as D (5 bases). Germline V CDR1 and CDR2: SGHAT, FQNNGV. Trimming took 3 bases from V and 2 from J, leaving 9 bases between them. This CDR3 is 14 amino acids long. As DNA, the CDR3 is TGTGCCAGCAGCTTGGCTAGCCCCACAGATACGCAGTATTTT. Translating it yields CASSLASPTDTQYF.

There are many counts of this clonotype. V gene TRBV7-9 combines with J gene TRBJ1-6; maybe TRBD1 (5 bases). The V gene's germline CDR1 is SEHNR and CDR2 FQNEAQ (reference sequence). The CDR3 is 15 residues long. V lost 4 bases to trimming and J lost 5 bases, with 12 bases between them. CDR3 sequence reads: CASSSQGGNNSPLHF. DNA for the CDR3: TGTGCCAGCAGCTCTCAGGGCGGGAATAATTCACCCCTCCACTTT.

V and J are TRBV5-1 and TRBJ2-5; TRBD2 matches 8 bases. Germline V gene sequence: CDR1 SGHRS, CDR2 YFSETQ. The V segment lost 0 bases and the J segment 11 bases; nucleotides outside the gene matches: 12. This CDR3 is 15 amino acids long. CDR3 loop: CASSLASGGHNEQYF. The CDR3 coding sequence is TGCGCCAGCAGCTTGGCTTCGGGGGGGCACAATGAGCAGTACTTC. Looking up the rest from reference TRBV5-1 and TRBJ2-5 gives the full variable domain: KAGVTQTPRYLIKTRGQQVTLSCSPISGHRSVSWYQQTPGQGLQFLFEYFSETQRNKGNFPGRFSGRQFSNSRSEMNVSTLELGDSALYLCASSLASGGHNEQYFGPGTRLLVL.